These 30 T cell receptor beta chains share one sample of origin, sequenced in a study of T cell repertoires in ileal Crohn's disease. Here immunoSEQ multiplex PCR was the method, and the copy in TCRdb shows in-frame clones only, minus some. The repertoire holds approximately 16,000 clones, with more than 85% as singletons. Regarding time point: inflamed ileum from the surgical specimen. Source material: ileal tissue. The receptor set was obtained from an adult with Crohn's disease.

This clone occurred once. The V gene is TRBV5-1, the J gene TRBJ2-5; D is tentatively TRBD1 or TRBD2 (5 bases each). Germline loops: CDR1 SGHRS, CDR2 YFSETQ. The CDR3 contains 14 residues. The ends were cut back, 5 bases at V and 5 bases at J, with 16 bases in the middle. The CDR3 loop reads CASRRRDEGETQYF. In DNA, the CDR3 is TGCGCCAGCAGACGACGGGACGAGGGGGAGACCCAGTACTTC.

The rearrangement links TRBV5-5 to TRBJ2-7; 7 bases match TRBD1. Trimming cost V 1 base and J 0 bases; bases outside gene matches: 7. This CDR3 contains 16 residues. The germline V gene has CDR1 SGHKS and CDR2 YYEKEE (reference sequence). The CDR3 sequence is CASSLTQGVGSYEQYF. The DNA for the CDR3 is TGTGCCAGCAGCTTGACTCAGGGGGTTGGCTCCTACGAGCAGTACTTC.

The chain uses TRBV25-1 and TRBJ2-1; D may be TRBD1 (5 bases). The germline V gene has CDR1 MGHDK and CDR2 SYGVNS. The CDR3 runs 15 residues. V lost 6 bases to trimming and J lost 6 bases, with 18 bases between them. Here the CDR3 reads CASRDITKSRNEQFF. The CDR3 DNA is TGTGCCAGCAGGGACATAACTAAATCCCGCAATGAGCAGTTCTTC. Drawing the rest from reference TRBV25-1 and TRBJ2-1, the complete variable domain is EADIYQTPRYLVIGTGKKITLECSQTMGHDKMYWYQQDPGMELHLIHYSYGVNSTEKGDLSSESTVSRIRTEHFPLTLESARPSHTSQYLCASRDITKSRNEQFFGPGTRLTVL.

The V call is TRBV5-5, the J call TRBJ1-5; D is ambiguous. There are 16 residues in the CDR3. V was cut by 0 bases and J by 1 base, with 11 bases left in between. Per the germline V gene, CDR1 is SGHKS and CDR2 is YYEKEE (reference sequence). The CDR3 loop reads CASSLGAVLSNQPQHF. In DNA form, the CDR3 reads TGTGCCAGCAGCTTGGGGGCAGTGTTGAGCAATCAGCCCCAGCATTTT.

The chain is built from TRBV4-2 and TRBJ2-1, with 12 bases that match TRBD2. Trimming at V came to 1 base and at J to 3 bases, leaving 7 bases not matched to a gene. The CDR3 extends over 18 amino acids. The V gene's germline CDR1 is LGHNA and CDR2 YNFKEQ. The CDR3 DNA sequence: TGTGCCAGCAGCCAAGCCCAACTAGCGGGGGGATTCTACAATGAGCAGTTCTTC. This encodes CASSQAQLAGGFYNEQFF.

The chain uses TRBV5-1 and TRBJ2-5; 8 bases agree with TRBD1. CDR3 size: 15 residues. Trimming removed 0 bases from V and 4 bases from J; junction bases left unmatched: 5. CDR1 and CDR2 (germline): SGHRS, YFSETQ. The CDR3 is CASSLGDRPGETQYF. Here the CDR3 DNA reads TGCGCCAGCAGCTTGGGGGACAGGCCGGGAGAGACCCAGTACTTC.

The chain recombines TRBV18 with TRBJ2-1, with 10 bases fitting TRBD1. CDR1 KGHSH and CDR2 LQKENI come from the germline V gene. With 4 bases clipped from V and 4 bases from J, the junction kept 4 bases outside the gene matches. This CDR3 is 15 amino acids long. DNA of the CDR3: TGTGCCAGCTCACGGGACAGGGGACCGTACAATGAGCAGTTCTTC. The encoded protein is CASSRDRGPYNEQFF.

V gene TRBV11-2 combines with J gene TRBJ2-1, with TRBD1 identical over 7 bases. The CDR3 extends over 15 amino acids. Per germline, CDR1 SGHAT and CDR2 FQNNGV. V shed 2 bases and J 10 bases; nucleotides not matched to a gene: 11. The CDR3 region has the DNA TGTGCCAGCAGCTTAAGGGGACAGAGCTTGGGGGAGCAGTTCTTC. Amino acid sequence: CASSLRGQSLGEQFF.

The chain combines TRBV10-2 with TRBJ2-4; D is undetermined. V was cut by 7 bases and J by 2 bases, with 12 bases left in between. Germline CDR1 is WSHSY and CDR2 is SAAADI. The CDR3 extends over 14 amino acids. In DNA form, the CDR3 reads TGCGCCAGCACCGAACAACCGACCAAAAACATTCAGTACTTC. As protein: CASTEQPTKNIQYF.

This chain joins TRBV11-2 and TRBJ2-2; D remains ambiguous. V was trimmed by 2 bases and J by 4 bases, leaving 14 bases between them. This CDR3 region has 16 residues. Per germline, CDR1 SGHAT and CDR2 FQNNGV. This chain's CDR3 is CASSLRSLGGTGELFF. The CDR3 DNA sequence: TGTGCCAGCAGCTTACGAAGCCTGGGTGGCACCGGGGAGCTGTTTTTT.

This clone has more than one count but fewer than ten. The chain couples TRBV27 to TRBJ1-5; tentatively, D is TRBD1 (6 bases). Germline loops: CDR1 MNHEY, CDR2 SMNVEV (reference sequence). V lost 0 bases and J 4 bases, leaving 13 bases between the germline ends. The CDR3 covers 16 residues. The CDR3 DNA reads TGTGCCAGCAGTTTATCGGTGGGGGCCCTAAATCAGCCCCAGCATTTT. This encodes CASSLSVGALNQPQHF.

The rearrangement uses TRBV9 and TRBJ2-1, with a tentative D call TRBD2 (5 bases). There are 15 residues in the CDR3. Germline CDR1 SGDLS, CDR2 YYNGEE. Between the trimmed V and J ends, which lost 1 base and 6 bases, there was a span of 14 bases. The DNA for the CDR3 is TGTGCCAGCAGCGTATCCGGAGACTACGGCAATGAGCAGTTCTTC. Its translation: CASSVSGDYGNEQFF.

V gene TRBV7-5 combines with J gene TRBJ2-5. TRBV7-5 is a listed pseudogene. This CDR3 spans 13 amino acids. In DNA form, the CDR3 reads TGTGCCAGCAGCCCTTCACGCCAAGAGACCCAGTACTTC. Residues: CASSPSRQETQYF.

The chain joins TRBV1 to TRBJ1-5; the D call TRBD1 from the table was never checked on the DNA. TRBV1 is shown as a pseudogene. This CDR3 spans 16 amino acids. The CDR3 region has the DNA TGCACCAGCAGCCACACAGGGGGCGTCTACAATCAGCCCCAGCATTTT. Translated: CTSSHTGGVYNQPQHF.

The V call is TRBV30, the J call TRBJ2-7; D is unresolved. CDR3 length equals 13 residues. The V end was cut by 0 bases, the J end by 0 bases, with 6 bases between. Germline V gene data show CDR1 as GTSNPN and CDR2 as SVGIG (reference sequence). The CDR3 loop reads CAWSVHFSYEQYF. CDR3 sequence (DNA): TGTGCCTGGAGTGTACACTTCTCCTACGAGCAGTACTTC. Filled out from reference TRBV30 and TRBJ2-7, the complete variable domain reads SQTIHQWPATLVQPVGSPLSLECTVEGTSNPNLYWYRQAAGRGLQLLFYSVGIGQISSEVPQNLSASRPQDRQFILSSKKLLLSDSGFYLCAWSVHFSYEQYFGPGTRLTVT.

The chain recombines TRBV19 with TRBJ2-7; 10 nucleotides line up with TRBD1. CDR1 and CDR2 from the germline V gene are LNHDA and SQIVND (reference sequence). The length of the CDR3 is 14 residues. V lost 10 bases and J lost 5; bases outside the gene matches: 11. CDR3 sequence reads: CATQRTGGIDEQYF. CDR3 in DNA: TGTGCCACCCAAAGGACAGGGGGTATCGACGAGCAGTACTTC.

The chain joins TRBV6-1 to TRBJ2-5; perhaps TRBD1 as D (6 bases). CDR3 length equals 18 residues. CDR1 is MNHNS and CDR2 is SASEGT in the germline V gene. V lost 3 bases, J lost 3 bases, and 23 bases lay in between. This CDR3 is CASSDPGTGFPQEETQYF. The CDR3 nucleotides are TGTGCCAGCAGTGATCCGGGAACAGGGTTCCCCCAAGAAGAGACCCAGTACTTC.

V and J are TRBV29-1 and TRBJ2-7; 11 bases align to TRBD1. The germline V gene has CDR1 SQVTM and CDR2 ANQGSEA. Losses at the gene ends were 4 bases for V and 5 bases for J; bases not matched to a gene: 1. The CDR3 is 12 residues long. The CDR3: CSVGTGGDEQYF. CDR3 DNA sequence: TGCAGCGTTGGGACAGGGGGCGACGAGCAGTACTTC.

This CDR3 reads CASIVGPGLSYEQYF. The DNA of the CDR3 is TGTGCCAGCATCGTAGGTCCAGGACTCTCCTACGAGCAGTACTTC. This chain uses TRBV5-5 with TRBJ2-7; D might be TRBD2 (5 bases). The CDR3 is 15 amino acids. The V end lost 6 bases, the J end lost 0 bases, and 16 bases lay between the germline ends. CDR1 and CDR2 (germline): SGHKS, YYEKEE (reference sequence).

The V and J genes are TRBV2 and TRBJ1-2; D not certain. The CDR3 has 13 residues. Germline assignment: CDR1 SNHLY and CDR2 FYNNEI. V was clipped by 2 bases and J by 5 bases, with 9 bases between them. For the CDR3, the DNA is TGTGCCAGCAGTGAACGGCAGGTTTATGGCTACACCTTC. Translating it yields CASSERQVYGYTF.

The CDR3 spells CASSLAYQGHNEQFF. CDR3 coding DNA: TGTGCCAGCAGCTTAGCGTACCAGGGCCACAATGAGCAGTTCTTC. The V gene is TRBV7-8, the J gene TRBJ2-1, with D perhaps TRBD1 (5 bases). Germline-derived CDR1 and CDR2 are SGHVS and FQNEAQ. V was pared by 0 bases and J by 5 bases, with 11 bases between. The CDR3 runs 15 residues.

The chain employs TRBV19 and TRBJ2-6; TRBD2 might be the D (6 bases). The germline gives CDR1 LNHDA, CDR2 SQIVND (reference sequence). The V end was cut by 7 bases, the J end by 0 bases, with 16 bases between. This CDR3 comprises 17 residues. The CDR3 reads CASKVGGVNSGANVLTF. In DNA, the CDR3 is TGTGCCAGTAAGGTTGGAGGGGTTAACTCTGGGGCCAACGTCCTGACTTTC.

The V call is TRBV5-6, the J call TRBJ1-2, with D tentatively TRBD1 (6 bases). Trimming pared 4 bases from V and 9 bases from J, leaving 22 bases between. Germline values: CDR1 SGHDT, CDR2 YYEEEE. The CDR3 covers 15 residues. The CDR3 DNA reads TGTGCCAGCAGCCAGCAACGGGGGGGCATAGGGAGCTACACCTTC. It codes for CASSQQRGGIGSYTF.

In its sample, this clone was seen a few times. This chain connects TRBV4-2 to TRBJ2-1, with D unresolved. The V and J ends lost 1 base and 0 bases respectively, with 7 bases between them. This CDR3 has 15 amino acids. In germline, CDR1 is LGHNA, CDR2 YNFKEQ. The CDR3 loop is CASSQVGGSYNEQFF. In DNA, the CDR3 is TGTGCCAGCAGCCAAGTAGGCGGCTCCTACAATGAGCAGTTCTTC.

The chain employs TRBV9 and TRBJ1-1; no clear D. Trimming pared 4 bases from V and 0 bases from J, leaving 13 bases between. This CDR3 has 15 amino acids. CDR1 and CDR2 from the germline V gene are SGDLS and YYNGEE. CDR3 amino acids: CASSLGSTMNTEAFF. The CDR3 bases are TGTGCCAGCAGCTTGGGGAGCACCATGAACACTGAAGCTTTCTTT.

J is TRBJ1-3 and V is TRBV15; no firm D call. The germline V gene encodes CDR1 LNHNV and CDR2 YYDKDF (reference sequence). Deletions cut 6 bases from V and 0 bases from J, with 15 bases between. CDR3 length: 16 residues. Here the CDR3 reads CATSPTQDYSGNTIYF. The DNA for the CDR3 is TGTGCCACCAGTCCCACTCAGGACTACTCTGGAAACACCATATATTTT.

CDR3 DNA: TGTGCCAGCAGAACCGGGACAGGGGGGGGAGGCTACACCTTC. Protein: CASRTGTGGGGYTF. The chain has TRBV28 and TRBJ1-2; 11 positions agree with TRBD1. The length of the CDR3 is 14 residues. V was clipped by 6 bases and J by 8 bases; unmatched bases: 8. Germline V lookup: CDR1 MDHEN, CDR2 SYDVKM.

The rearrangement links TRBV5-6 to TRBJ2-2, with D perhaps assigned TRBD1 or TRBD2 (5 bases each). Germline V gives CDR1 SGHDT, CDR2 YYEEEE. The CDR3 is 15 amino acids. V was clipped by 2 bases and J by 1 base, with 9 bases between them. The DNA of the CDR3 is TGTGCCAGCAGCTTCGGGACGGAGAACACCGGGGAGCTGTTTTTT. This gives the protein CASSFGTENTGELFF.

V usage is TRBV5-4 and J usage is TRBJ2-3; D is unresolved. Germline V gene lookup returns CDR1 SGHNT and CDR2 YYREEE (reference sequence). There are 16 residues in the CDR3. Trimming took 3 bases from V and 1 from J, leaving 15 bases between them. CDR3 nucleotide sequence: TGTGCCAGCAGCTCCATTTCGGGCTATGGCACAGATACGCAGTATTTT. Protein product: CASSSISGYGTDTQYF. Together with reference TRBV5-4 and TRBJ2-3, the CDR3 gives the full variable domain: ETGVTQSPTHLIKTRGQQVTLRCSSQSGHNTVSWYQQALGQGPQFIFQYYREEENGRGNFPPRFSGLQFPNYSSELNVNALELDDSALYLCASSSISGYGTDTQYFGPGTRLTVL.

This chain joins TRBV9 and TRBJ2-2, with a weak D call TRBD1 (5 bases). Trimming left V 4 bases short and J 7 bases short, with 23 bases between. CDR1 is SGDLS, CDR2 YYNGEE, per germline. The CDR3 is 17 amino acids. The CDR3 nucleotides read TGTGCCAGCAGCTTCGGAGCGATAGGGAACCAGGGCGGGGAGCTGTTTTTT. Its protein is CASSFGAIGNQGGELFF.